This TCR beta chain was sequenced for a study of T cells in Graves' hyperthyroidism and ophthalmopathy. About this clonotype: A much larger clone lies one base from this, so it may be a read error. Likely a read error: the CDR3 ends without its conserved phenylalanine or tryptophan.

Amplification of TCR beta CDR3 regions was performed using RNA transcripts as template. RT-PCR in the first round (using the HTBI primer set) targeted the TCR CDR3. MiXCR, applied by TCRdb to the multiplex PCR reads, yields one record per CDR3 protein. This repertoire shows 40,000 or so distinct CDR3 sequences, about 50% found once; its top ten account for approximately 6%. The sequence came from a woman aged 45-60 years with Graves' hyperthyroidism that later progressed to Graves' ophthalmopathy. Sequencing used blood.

CDR3 in DNA: TGTGCCAGCAGTTTAAATCTAGCCGAAAGCTCCTACGAGCAGTACCTC. This sequence encodes CASSLNLAESSYEQYL. This rearrangement joins TRBV28 to TRBJ2-7; D perhaps matches TRBD2 (5 bases). V was trimmed by 2 bases and J by 0 bases, leaving 14 bases between them. The CDR3 has 16 residues. Germline CDR1 MDHEN, CDR2 SYDVKM.